These 21 T cell receptor beta chains came from one sample sequenced in a study of radiotherapy plus CTLA-4 blockade in lung cancer. The method was immunoSEQ multiplex PCR; TCRdb's version includes in-frame clones alone and lacks a portion of them. This table has around 100,000 clones, 70% to 85% appearing once. Specimen: peripheral blood, collected from a patient treated with radiotherapy plus ipilimumab. These receptors all come from a human donor with non-small cell lung cancer that progressed on radiotherapy plus ipilimumab. Some clones in this sample may be carry-over from other donors' samples.

This rearrangement joins TRBV2 to TRBJ1-4; possibly TRBD1 for D (6 bases). The germline V and J ends were trimmed by 7 bases and 0 bases, with 15 bases remaining between them. The CDR3 runs 16 residues. Looked up from germline, CDR1 is SNHLY and CDR2 is FYNNEI. The DNA of the CDR3 is TGTGCCAGCACCCCTGGACAGTCCCCAACTAATGAAAAACTGTTTTTT. Its translation is CASTPGQSPTNEKLFF.

The rearrangement links TRBV12-5 to TRBJ2-1, with TRBD2 matching over 8 bases. V lost 2 bases to trimming and J lost 7 bases; unmatched junction nucleotides: 7. The V gene's germline CDR1 is LGHNT and CDR2 FRNRAP. CDR3 size: 15 residues. The CDR3 here is CASGLIGGGRNEQFF. The CDR3 bases are TGTGCTAGTGGTTTGATAGGCGGGGGGCGGAATGAGCAGTTCTTC.

The genes are TRBV7-3 and TRBJ2-3; D remains ambiguous. V shed 3 bases and J shed 5 bases, with 12 bases lying between them. Per the germline V gene, CDR1 is SGHTA and CDR2 is FQGTGA. This CDR3 is 14 amino acids long. CDR3 DNA: TGTGCCAGCAGCTTGGCAGGAGTGGGAGATACGCAGTATTTT. Translated, it gives CASSLAGVGDTQYF.

On this clone itself: Different DNA sequences within this sample yield the same CDR3. This chain connects TRBV5-5 to TRBJ2-7; a weak D match, TRBD2 (6 bases). In germline, CDR1 is SGHKS, CDR2 YYEKEE (reference sequence). V was clipped by 3 bases and J by 6 bases, with 10 bases between them. The CDR3 contains 12 residues. CDR3 coding DNA: TGTGCCAGCAGCTCGGGGGTGGGCGAGCAGTACTTC. This codes for CASSSGVGEQYF. The full variable domain, with the rest looked up from reference TRBV5-5 and TRBJ2-7, is DAGVTQSPTHLIKTRGQQVTLRCSPISGHKSVSWYQQVLGQGPQFIFQYYEKEERGRGNFPDRFSARQFPNYSSELNVNALLLGDSALYLCASSSGVGEQYFGPGTRLTVT.

This CDR3 reads CASSPPGTGLYGYTF. In nucleotides, the CDR3 is TGTGCCAGCTCACCACCCGGGACAGGGCTCTATGGCTACACCTTC. This chain connects TRBV18 to TRBJ1-2; 9 nucleotides line up with TRBD1. V lost 0 bases to trimming and J lost 4 bases; unmatched junction nucleotides: 3. Germline lookup yields CDR1 KGHSH and CDR2 LQKENI. This CDR3 contains 15 residues.

This clone has just a few counts. The junction departs from germline at one end; a sequencing error may be responsible. The rearrangement uses TRBV5-4 and TRBJ1-4; TRBD1 matches at 10 bases. There are 17 residues in the CDR3. Germline V lookup: CDR1 SGHNT, CDR2 YYREEE (reference sequence). CDR3 sequence reads: CASSQVGPGTGDEKLFF. CDR3 coding DNA: TGCGCCAGCAGCCAAGTCGGCCCCGGGACAGGGGACGAAAAACTGTTTTTT.

In DNA, the CDR3 is TGTGCCAGCGGGCTCGACAGAGCCTCTGGAAACACCATATATTTT. Residues: CASGLDRASGNTIYF. This rearrangement joins TRBV5-4 to TRBJ1-3; TRBD1 is a possible D gene (5 bases). Trimming shortened V by 7 bases and J by 0 bases, and 14 bases separated the two germline ends. CDR1 and CDR2 (germline): SGHNT, YYREEE (reference sequence). This CDR3 is built from 15 residues.

This clone was detected a few times. CDR3 sequence reads: CASSLVGSQSYTF. CDR3 bases: TGTGCCAGCAGCTTAGTAGGGTCTCAGAGCTACACCTTC. The chain joins TRBV7-2 to TRBJ1-2; no reliable D call. CDR3 length equals 13 residues. V was clipped by 1 base and J by 9 bases, with 12 bases between them. CDR1 and CDR2 (germline): SGHTA, FQGNSA.

This clone was counted once. This specimen includes other DNA sequences encoding the same CDR3. The chain joins TRBV4-3 to TRBJ2-7; perhaps TRBD2 as D (7 bases). Deletions cut 2 bases from V and 6 bases from J, with 20 bases between. The CDR3 is 16 residues long. Germline CDR1 LGHNA, CDR2 YSLEER. The CDR3 here is CASSQIYRGGGPEQYF. In DNA, the CDR3 is TGCGCCAGCAGCCAAATATATAGAGGGGGGGGGCCCGAGCAGTACTTC.

This clone was detected a few times. The rearrangement uses TRBV10-3 and TRBJ2-5, with D tentatively TRBD1 or TRBD2 (5 bases each). This CDR3 is 13 amino acids long. Trimming pared 10 bases from V and 5 bases from J, leaving 17 bases between. Germline V gives CDR1 ENHRY, CDR2 SYGVKD. The CDR3 loop is CATGTQTEETQYF. The CDR3 coding sequence is TGTGCCACCGGGACCCAAACTGAGGAGACCCAGTACTTC.

This rearrangement joins TRBV7-9 to TRBJ2-1; D gene unclear. The V end lost 5 bases, the J end lost 5 bases, and 16 bases lay between the germline ends. Germline lookup yields CDR1 SEHNR and CDR2 FQNEAQ (reference sequence). The CDR3 length is 15 residues. In nucleotides, the CDR3 is TGTGCCAGCAGCCTTCCCGCTCGGGTTAACAATGAGCAGTTCTTC. It codes for CASSLPARVNNEQFF.

CDR3 sequence (DNA): TGTGCCAGCAGCCGCCCTCTAGCGGGGCAGGCAGATACGCAGTATTTT. It codes for CASSRPLAGQADTQYF. This chain uses TRBV27 with TRBJ2-3; 9 bases align to TRBD2. The CDR3 has 16 amino acids. Per the germline V gene, CDR1 is MNHEY and CDR2 is SMNVEV (reference sequence). After removal of 6 bases from V and 4 bases from J, the junction contained 11 bases not matched to a gene.

V is TRBV6-6 and J is TRBJ1-5; weak D call: TRBD1 (6 bases). The CDR3 runs to 15 residues. Germline lookup yields CDR1 MNHNY and CDR2 SVGAGI (reference sequence). V gave up 6 bases and J gave up 1 base, with 13 bases separating them. CDR3 in amino acids: CASSRNRDSNQPQHF. CDR3 DNA sequence: TGTGCCAGCAGCCGAAACAGGGACAGCAATCAGCCCCAGCATTTT.

This chain joins TRBV6-1 and TRBJ2-1, with 10 bases aligning to TRBD2. Per germline, CDR1 MNHNS and CDR2 SASEGT. There are 16 residues in the CDR3. J was trimmed by 15 bases and V by 1 base; bases with no gene match: 15. DNA of the CDR3: TGTGCCAGCAGTGAAGGTGTTAGCGGGGGGCCCTTCAGTAGGTTCTTC. Translation: CASSEGVSGGPFSRFF.

V and J are TRBV19 and TRBJ2-7, with D perhaps being TRBD1 or TRBD2 (6 bases each). Germline V gives CDR1 LNHDA, CDR2 SQIVND (reference sequence). The V end lost 2 bases, the J end lost 0 bases, and 11 bases lay between the germline ends. This CDR3 has 15 amino acids. In DNA form, the CDR3 reads TGTGCCAGTAGTATAAAGGGGGGCAGCTCCTACGAGCAGTACTTC. Protein sequence: CASSIKGGSSYEQYF.

The V and J genes are TRBV5-1 and TRBJ2-1; the match to TRBD1 covers 9 bases. CDR3 length equals 16 residues. V lost 4 bases and J lost 4; bases outside the gene matches: 9. The germline V gene encodes CDR1 SGHRS and CDR2 YFSETQ. CDR3 residues: CASSAVPQGAYNEQFF. CDR3 coding DNA: TGCGCCAGCAGCGCGGTACCACAGGGGGCATACAATGAGCAGTTCTTC. Full variable domain (missing parts from reference TRBV5-1 and TRBJ2-1): KAGVTQTPRYLIKTRGQQVTLSCSPISGHRSVSWYQQTPGQGLQFLFEYFSETQRNKGNFPGRFSGRQFSNSRSEMNVSTLELGDSALYLCASSAVPQGAYNEQFFGPGTRLTVL.

The V and J genes are TRBV7-2 and TRBJ2-1, with D unclear. The V gene lost 3 bases and the J gene lost 6 bases, with 18 bases spanning the gap. The CDR3 spans 16 residues. From germline, CDR1 is SGHTA and CDR2 FQGNSA. The DNA for the CDR3 is TGTGCCAGCAGCTTCCTAGGTGGTGCCCTCCCCAATGAGCAGTTCTTC. Its translation: CASSFLGGALPNEQFF.

The CDR3 DNA follows: TGTGCCAGCTCACCAGGTCTACTAGCGGGGGCAGACCCGTACTACGAGCAGTACTTC. Translation: CASSPGLLAGADPYYEQYF. The chain carries TRBV18 and TRBJ2-7, with 11 bases that match TRBD2. Germline V gives CDR1 KGHSH, CDR2 LQKENI. V was clipped by 2 bases and J by 3 bases; unmatched bases: 15. The length of the CDR3 is 19 residues.

The rearrangement joins TRBV5-8 to TRBJ2-6; no definite D call. Germline V gives CDR1 SGHTS, CDR2 YDEGEE. This CDR3 spans 13 amino acids. Trimming took 3 bases from V and 2 from J, leaving 3 bases between them. CDR3 in DNA: TGTGCCAGCAGCTACACTGGGGCCAACGTCCTGACTTTC. Residues: CASSYTGANVLTF.

The count of this clone is one. The chain recombines TRBV7-8 with TRBJ2-7; D possibly corresponds to TRBD2 (6 bases). The V end was cut by 5 bases, the J end by 2 bases, with 13 bases between. CDR3 length equals 14 residues. Germline V gives CDR1 SGHVS, CDR2 FQNEAQ. CDR3 amino acids: CASSPGTLAYEQYF. In DNA form, the CDR3 reads TGTGCCAGCAGCCCCGGGACTTTAGCCTACGAGCAGTACTTC.

This rearrangement joins TRBV19 to TRBJ2-7, with 11 bases identical to TRBD2. The germline V gene encodes CDR1 LNHDA and CDR2 SQIVND (reference sequence). V trimming: 5 bases; J trimming: 0 bases; junction bases outside the gene matches: 6. CDR3 length: 16 amino acids. The DNA for the CDR3 is TGTGCCAGTAGTTGGCGACTAGCGGGGACCTCCTACGAGCAGTACTTC. It codes for CASSWRLAGTSYEQYF. The variable domain in full, completed from reference TRBV19 and TRBJ2-7, reads DGGITQSPKYLFRKEGQNVTLSCEQNLNHDAMYWYRQDPGQGLRLIYYSQIVNDFQKGDIAEGYSVSREKKESFPLTVTSAQKNPTAFYLCASSWRLAGTSYEQYFGPGTRLTVT.